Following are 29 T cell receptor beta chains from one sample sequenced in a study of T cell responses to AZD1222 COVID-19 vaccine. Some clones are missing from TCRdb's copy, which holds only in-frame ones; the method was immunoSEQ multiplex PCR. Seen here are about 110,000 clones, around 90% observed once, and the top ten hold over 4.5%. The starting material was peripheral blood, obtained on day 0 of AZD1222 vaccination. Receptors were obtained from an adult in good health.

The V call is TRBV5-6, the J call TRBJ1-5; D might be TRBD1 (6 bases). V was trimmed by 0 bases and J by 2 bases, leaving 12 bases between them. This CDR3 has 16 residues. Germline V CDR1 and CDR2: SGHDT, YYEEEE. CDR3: CASSLAGGGGNQPQHF. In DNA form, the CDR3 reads TGTGCCAGCAGCTTGGCCGGGGGCGGCGGCAATCAGCCCCAGCATTTT.

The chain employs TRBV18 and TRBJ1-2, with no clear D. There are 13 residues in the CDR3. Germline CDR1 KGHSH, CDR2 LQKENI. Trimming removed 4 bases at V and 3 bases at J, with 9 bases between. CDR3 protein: CASSLNRDYGYTF. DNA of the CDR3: TGTGCCAGCTCACTAAACAGAGACTATGGCTACACCTTC.

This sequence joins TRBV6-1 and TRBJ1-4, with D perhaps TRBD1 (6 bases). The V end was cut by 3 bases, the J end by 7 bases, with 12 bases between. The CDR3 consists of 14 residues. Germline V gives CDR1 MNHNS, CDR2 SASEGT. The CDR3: CASSDVSGVEKLFF. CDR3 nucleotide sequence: TGTGCCAGCAGTGATGTGTCAGGGGTTGAAAAACTGTTTTTT.

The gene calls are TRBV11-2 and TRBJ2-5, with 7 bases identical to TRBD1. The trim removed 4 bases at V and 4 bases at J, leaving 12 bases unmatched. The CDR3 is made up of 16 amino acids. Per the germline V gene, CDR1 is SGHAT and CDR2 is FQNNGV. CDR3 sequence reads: CASSSGGSTRRETQYF. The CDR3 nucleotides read TGTGCCAGCAGCTCAGGGGGTAGTACCCGACGAGAGACCCAGTACTTC.

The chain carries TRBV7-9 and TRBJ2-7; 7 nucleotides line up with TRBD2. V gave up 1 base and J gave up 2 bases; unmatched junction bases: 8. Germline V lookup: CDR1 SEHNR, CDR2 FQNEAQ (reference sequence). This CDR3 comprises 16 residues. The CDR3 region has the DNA TGTGCCAGCAGCTTAGTAGGCGCGGGGGTCGCCTACGAGCAGTACTTC. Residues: CASSLVGAGVAYEQYF.

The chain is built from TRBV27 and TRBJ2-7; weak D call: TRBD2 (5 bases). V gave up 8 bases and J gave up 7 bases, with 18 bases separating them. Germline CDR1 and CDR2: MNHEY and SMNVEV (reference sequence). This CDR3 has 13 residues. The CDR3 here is CASSAVPPGEQYF. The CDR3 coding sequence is TGTGCCAGCTCGGCGGTACCCCCGGGGGAGCAGTACTTC.

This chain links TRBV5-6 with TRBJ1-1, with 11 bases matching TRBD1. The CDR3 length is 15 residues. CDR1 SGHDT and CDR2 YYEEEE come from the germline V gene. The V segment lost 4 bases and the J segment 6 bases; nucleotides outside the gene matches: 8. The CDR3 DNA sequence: TGTGCCAGCAGCCGCAAGGACAGGGGGCGCCCTGAAGCTTTCTTT. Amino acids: CASSRKDRGRPEAFF.

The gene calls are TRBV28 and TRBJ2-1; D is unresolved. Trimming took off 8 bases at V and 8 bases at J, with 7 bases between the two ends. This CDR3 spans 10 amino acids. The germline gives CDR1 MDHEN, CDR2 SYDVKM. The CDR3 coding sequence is TGTGCCAGCGGATCATATGAGCAGTTCTTC. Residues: CASGSYEQFF.

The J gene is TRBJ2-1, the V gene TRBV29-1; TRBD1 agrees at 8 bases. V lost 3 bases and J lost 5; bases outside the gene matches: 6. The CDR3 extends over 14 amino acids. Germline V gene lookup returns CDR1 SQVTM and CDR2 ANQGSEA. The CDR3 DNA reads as TGCAGCGTTGAGGACAGGGAAGGGAACAATGAGCAGTTCTTC. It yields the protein CSVEDREGNNEQFF.

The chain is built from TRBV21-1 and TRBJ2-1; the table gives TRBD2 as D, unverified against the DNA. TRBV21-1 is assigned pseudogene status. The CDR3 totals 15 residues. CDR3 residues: CASSGTSISGNEQFF. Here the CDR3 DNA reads TGTGCCAGCAGCGGGACTAGCATCTCGGGCAATGAGCAGTTCTTC.

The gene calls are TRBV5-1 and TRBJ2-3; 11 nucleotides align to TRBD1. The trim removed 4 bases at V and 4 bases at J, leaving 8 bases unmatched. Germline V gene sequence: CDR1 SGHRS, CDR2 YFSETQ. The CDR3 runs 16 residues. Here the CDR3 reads CASSGTPGQGADTQYF. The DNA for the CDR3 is TGCGCCAGCAGCGGGACACCGGGACAGGGGGCAGATACGCAGTATTTT.

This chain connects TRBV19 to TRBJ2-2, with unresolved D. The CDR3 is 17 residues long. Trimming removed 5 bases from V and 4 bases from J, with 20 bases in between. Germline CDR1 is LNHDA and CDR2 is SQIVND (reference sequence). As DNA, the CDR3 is TGTGCCAGTAGTCTCCCTCAGGCGGCCATTTTCACCGGGGAGCTGTTTTTT. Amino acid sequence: CASSLPQAAIFTGELFF. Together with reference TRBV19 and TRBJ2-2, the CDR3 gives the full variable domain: DGGITQSPKYLFRKEGQNVTLSCEQNLNHDAMYWYRQDPGQGLRLIYYSQIVNDFQKGDIAEGYSVSREKKESFPLTVTSAQKNPTAFYLCASSLPQAAIFTGELFFGEGSRLTVL.

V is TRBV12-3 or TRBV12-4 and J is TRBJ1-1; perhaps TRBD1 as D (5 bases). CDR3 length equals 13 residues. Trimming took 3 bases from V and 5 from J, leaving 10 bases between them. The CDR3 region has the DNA TGTGCCAGCAGTTTTGGGGACGGGACTGAAGCTTTCTTT. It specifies CASSFGDGTEAFF.

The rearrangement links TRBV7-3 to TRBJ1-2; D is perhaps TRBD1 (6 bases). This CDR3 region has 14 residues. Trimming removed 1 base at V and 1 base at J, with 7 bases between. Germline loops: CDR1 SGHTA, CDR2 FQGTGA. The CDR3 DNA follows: TGTGCCAGCAGCTTAAAGGGGGATAACTATGGCTACACCTTC. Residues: CASSLKGDNYGYTF.

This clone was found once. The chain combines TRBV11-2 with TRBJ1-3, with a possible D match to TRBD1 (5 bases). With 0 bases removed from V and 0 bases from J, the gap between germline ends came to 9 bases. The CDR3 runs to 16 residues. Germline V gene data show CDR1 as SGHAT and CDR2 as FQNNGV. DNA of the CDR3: TGTGCCAGCAGCTTAGAACCGGACACCTCTGGAAACACCATATATTTT. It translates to CASSLEPDTSGNTIYF.

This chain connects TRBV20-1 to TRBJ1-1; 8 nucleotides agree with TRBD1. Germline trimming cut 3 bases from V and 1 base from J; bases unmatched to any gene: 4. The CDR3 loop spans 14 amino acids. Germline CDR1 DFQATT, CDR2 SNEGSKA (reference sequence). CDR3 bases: TGCAGTGCTAGTTCAGGGGGCGCGAACACTGAAGCTTTCTTT. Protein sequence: CSASSGGANTEAFF.

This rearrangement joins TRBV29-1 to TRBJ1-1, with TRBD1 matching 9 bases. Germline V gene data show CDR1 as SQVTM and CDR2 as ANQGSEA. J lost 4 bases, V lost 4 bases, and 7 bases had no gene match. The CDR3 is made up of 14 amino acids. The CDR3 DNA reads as TGCAGCGTTGCAACCGGGACAGGGAGCACTGAAGCTTTCTTT. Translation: CSVATGTGSTEAFF. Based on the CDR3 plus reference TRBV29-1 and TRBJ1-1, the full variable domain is SAVISQKPSRDICQRGTSLTIQCQVDSQVTMMFWYRQQPGQSLTLIATANQGSEATYESGFVIDKFPISRPNLTFSTLTVSNMSPEDSSIYLCSVATGTGSTEAFFGQGTRLTVV.

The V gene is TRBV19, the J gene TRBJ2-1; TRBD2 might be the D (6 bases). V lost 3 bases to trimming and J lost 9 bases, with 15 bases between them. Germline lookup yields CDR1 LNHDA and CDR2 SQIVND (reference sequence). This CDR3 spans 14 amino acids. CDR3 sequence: CASSISGYLTEQFF. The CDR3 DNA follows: TGTGCCAGTAGTATTAGCGGATATCTCACTGAGCAGTTCTTC. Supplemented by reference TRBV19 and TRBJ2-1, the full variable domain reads DGGITQSPKYLFRKEGQNVTLSCEQNLNHDAMYWYRQDPGQGLRLIYYSQIVNDFQKGDIAEGYSVSREKKESFPLTVTSAQKNPTAFYLCASSISGYLTEQFFGPGTRLTVL.

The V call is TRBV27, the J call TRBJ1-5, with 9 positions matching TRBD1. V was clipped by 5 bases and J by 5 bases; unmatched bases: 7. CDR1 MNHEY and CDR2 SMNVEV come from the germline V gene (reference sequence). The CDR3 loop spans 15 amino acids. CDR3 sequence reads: CASSQSGTGYQPQHF. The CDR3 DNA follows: TGTGCCAGCAGTCAGTCCGGGACAGGGTATCAGCCCCAGCATTTT.

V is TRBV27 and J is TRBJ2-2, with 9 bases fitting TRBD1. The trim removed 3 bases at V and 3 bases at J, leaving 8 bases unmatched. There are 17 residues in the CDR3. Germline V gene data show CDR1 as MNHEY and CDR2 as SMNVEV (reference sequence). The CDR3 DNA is TGTGCCAGCAGTTTCTCTCTGACAGGGGGTGACACCGGGGAGCTGTTTTTT. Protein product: CASSFSLTGGDTGELFF.

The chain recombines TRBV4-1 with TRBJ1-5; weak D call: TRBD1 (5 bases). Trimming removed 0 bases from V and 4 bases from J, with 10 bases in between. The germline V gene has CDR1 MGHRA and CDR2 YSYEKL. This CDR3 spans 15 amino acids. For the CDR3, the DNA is TGCGCCAGCAGCCAAGAGTGGGGCAGTAATCAGCCCCAGCATTTT. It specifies CASSQEWGSNQPQHF.

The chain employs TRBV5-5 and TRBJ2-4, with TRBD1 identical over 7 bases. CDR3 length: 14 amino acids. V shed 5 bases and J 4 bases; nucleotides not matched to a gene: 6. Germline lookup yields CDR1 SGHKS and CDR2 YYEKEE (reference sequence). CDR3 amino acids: CASSWGQSKNIQYF. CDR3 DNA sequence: TGTGCCAGCAGTTGGGGACAGAGTAAAAACATTCAGTACTTC.

The CDR3: CASSELGAGNSPLHF. In DNA form, the CDR3 reads TGTGCCAGCAGTGAATTGGGGGCTGGTAATTCACCCCTCCACTTT. V is TRBV6-1 and J is TRBJ1-6; a weak D match, TRBD1 (6 bases). CDR3 length: 15 amino acids. Between the trimmed V and J ends, which lost 2 bases and 6 bases, there was a span of 11 bases. Germline lookup yields CDR1 MNHNS and CDR2 SASEGT.

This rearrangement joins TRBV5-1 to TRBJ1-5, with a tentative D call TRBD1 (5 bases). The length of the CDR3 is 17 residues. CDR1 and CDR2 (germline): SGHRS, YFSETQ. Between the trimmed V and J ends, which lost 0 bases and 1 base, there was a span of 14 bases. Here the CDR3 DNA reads TGCGCCAGCAGCTTGGGGCCCCAGGGTACGAGCAATCAGCCCCAGCATTTT. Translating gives CASSLGPQGTSNQPQHF.

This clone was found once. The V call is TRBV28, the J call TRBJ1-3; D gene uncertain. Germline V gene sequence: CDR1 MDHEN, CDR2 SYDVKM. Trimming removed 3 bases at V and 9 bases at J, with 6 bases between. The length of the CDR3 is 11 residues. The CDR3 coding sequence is TGTGCCAGCAGTTTGCGATTCACCATATATTTT. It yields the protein CASSLRFTIYF.

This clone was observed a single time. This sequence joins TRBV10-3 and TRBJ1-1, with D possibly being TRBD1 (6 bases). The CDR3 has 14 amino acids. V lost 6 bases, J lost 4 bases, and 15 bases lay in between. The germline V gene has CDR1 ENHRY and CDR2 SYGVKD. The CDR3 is CAIRGTSRGTEAFF. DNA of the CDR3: TGTGCCATCAGGGGGACAAGTCGGGGCACTGAAGCTTTCTTT.

The DNA for the CDR3 is TGTGCCAGCAGTTTTGAGGGGATTCATCAGCCCCAGCATTTT. Protein: CASSFEGIHQPQHF. The V call is TRBV28, the J call TRBJ1-5, with D possibly TRBD1 on 5 matching bases. Germline V gives CDR1 MDHEN, CDR2 SYDVKM. Trimming removed 3 bases at V and 5 bases at J, with 11 bases between. The CDR3 covers 14 residues.

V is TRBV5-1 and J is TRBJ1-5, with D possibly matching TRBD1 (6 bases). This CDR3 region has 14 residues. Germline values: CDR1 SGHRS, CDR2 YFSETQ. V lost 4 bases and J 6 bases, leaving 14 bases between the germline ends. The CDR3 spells CASSVGGGGQPQHF. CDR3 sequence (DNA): TGCGCCAGCAGCGTCGGAGGGGGAGGTCAGCCCCAGCATTTT.

CDR3 bases: TGTGCCAGCTCCCCCGACAGGGAGGCTGAAGCTTTCTTT. Amino acids: CASSPDREAEAFF. The chain combines TRBV18 with TRBJ1-1, with 7 bases fitting TRBD1. Per the germline V gene, CDR1 is KGHSH and CDR2 is LQKENI. J was trimmed by 6 bases and V by 6 bases; bases with no gene match: 7. The length of the CDR3 is 13 residues.